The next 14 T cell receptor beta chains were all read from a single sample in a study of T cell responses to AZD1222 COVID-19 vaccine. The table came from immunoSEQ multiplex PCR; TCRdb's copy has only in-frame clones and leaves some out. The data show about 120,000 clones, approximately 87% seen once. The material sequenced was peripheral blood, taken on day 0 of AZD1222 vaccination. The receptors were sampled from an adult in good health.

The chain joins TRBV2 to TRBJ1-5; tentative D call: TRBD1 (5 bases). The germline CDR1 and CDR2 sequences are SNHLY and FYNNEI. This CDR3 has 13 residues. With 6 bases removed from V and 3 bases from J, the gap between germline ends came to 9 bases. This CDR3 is CASRPGLNQPQHF. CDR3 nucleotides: TGTGCCAGCAGACCGGGACTCAATCAGCCCCAGCATTTT. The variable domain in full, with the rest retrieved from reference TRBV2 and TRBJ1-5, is EPEVTQTPSHQVTQMGQEVILRCVPISNHLYFYWYRQILGQKVEFLVSFYNNEISEKSEIFDDQFSVERPDGSNFTLKIRSTKLEDSAMYFCASRPGLNQPQHFGDGTRLSIL.

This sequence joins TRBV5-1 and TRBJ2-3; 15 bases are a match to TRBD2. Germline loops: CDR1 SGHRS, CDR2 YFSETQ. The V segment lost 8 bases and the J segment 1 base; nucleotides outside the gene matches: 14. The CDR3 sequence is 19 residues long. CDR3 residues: CASAATGTSGRMGTDTQYF. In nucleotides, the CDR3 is TGCGCCAGTGCCGCAACCGGGACTAGCGGGAGGATGGGCACAGATACGCAGTATTTT. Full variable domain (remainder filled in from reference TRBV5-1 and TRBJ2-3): KAGVTQTPRYLIKTRGQQVTLSCSPISGHRSVSWYQQTPGQGLQFLFEYFSETQRNKGNFPGRFSGRQFSNSRSEMNVSTLELGDSALYLCASAATGTSGRMGTDTQYFGPGTRLTVL.

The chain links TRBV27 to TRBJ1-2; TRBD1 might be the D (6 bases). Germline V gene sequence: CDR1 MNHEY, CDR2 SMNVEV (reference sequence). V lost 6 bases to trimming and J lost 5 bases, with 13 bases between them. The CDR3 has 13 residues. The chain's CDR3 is CASRLTGFYGYTF. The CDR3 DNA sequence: TGTGCCAGCAGACTGACAGGATTTTATGGCTACACCTTC.

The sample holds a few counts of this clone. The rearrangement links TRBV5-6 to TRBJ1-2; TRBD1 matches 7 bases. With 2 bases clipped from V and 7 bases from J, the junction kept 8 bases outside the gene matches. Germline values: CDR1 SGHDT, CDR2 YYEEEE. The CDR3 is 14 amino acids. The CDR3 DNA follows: TGTGCCAGCAGCTTAACTAACAGGGGTGGTGGCTACACCTTC. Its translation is CASSLTNRGGGYTF.

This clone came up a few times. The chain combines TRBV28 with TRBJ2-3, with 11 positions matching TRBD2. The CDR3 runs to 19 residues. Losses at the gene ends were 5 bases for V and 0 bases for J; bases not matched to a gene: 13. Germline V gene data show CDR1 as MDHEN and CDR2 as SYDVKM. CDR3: CASSGGRVAGGLSTDTQYF. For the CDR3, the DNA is TGTGCCAGCAGTGGGGGGAGAGTAGCGGGAGGGCTTAGCACAGATACGCAGTATTTT.

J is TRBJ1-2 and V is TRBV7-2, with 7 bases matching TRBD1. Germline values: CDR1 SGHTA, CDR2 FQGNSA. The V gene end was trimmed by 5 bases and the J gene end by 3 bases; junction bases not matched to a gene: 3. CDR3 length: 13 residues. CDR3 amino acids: CASSHTGDYGYTF. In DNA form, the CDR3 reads TGTGCCAGCAGCCATACAGGGGACTATGGCTACACCTTC.

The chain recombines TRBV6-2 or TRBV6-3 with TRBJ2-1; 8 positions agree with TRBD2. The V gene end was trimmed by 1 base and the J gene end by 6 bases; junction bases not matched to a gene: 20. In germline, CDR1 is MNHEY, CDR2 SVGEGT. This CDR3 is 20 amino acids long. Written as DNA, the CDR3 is TGTGCCAGCAGTTACTTCCTCAGTGCGGGAGGCCGGGTTGGGGGCAATGAGCAGTTCTTC. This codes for CASSYFLSAGGRVGGNEQFF.

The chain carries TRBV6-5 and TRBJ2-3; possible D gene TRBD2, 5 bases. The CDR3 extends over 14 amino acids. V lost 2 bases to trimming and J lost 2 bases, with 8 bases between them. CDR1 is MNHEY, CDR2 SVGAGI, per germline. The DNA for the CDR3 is TGTGCCAGCAGTTACGAGGGCCACACAGATACGCAGTATTTT. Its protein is CASSYEGHTDTQYF.

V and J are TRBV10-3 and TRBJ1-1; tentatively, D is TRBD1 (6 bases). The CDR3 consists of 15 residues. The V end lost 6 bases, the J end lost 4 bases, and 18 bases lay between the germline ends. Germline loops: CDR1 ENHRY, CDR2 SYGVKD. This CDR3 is CAIRVGTYGFTEAFF. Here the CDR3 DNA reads TGTGCCATCAGGGTCGGGACATACGGGTTCACTGAAGCTTTCTTT.

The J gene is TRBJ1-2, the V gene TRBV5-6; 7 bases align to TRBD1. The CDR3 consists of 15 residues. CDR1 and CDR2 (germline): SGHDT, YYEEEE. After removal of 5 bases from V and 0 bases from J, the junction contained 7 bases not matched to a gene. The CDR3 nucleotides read TGTGCCAGCAGAGGGACAGAGACCTCTAACTATGGCTACACCTTC. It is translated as CASRGTETSNYGYTF. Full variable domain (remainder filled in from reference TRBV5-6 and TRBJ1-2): DAGVTQSPTHLIKTRGQQVTLRCSPKSGHDTVSWYQQALGQGPQFIFQYYEEEERQRGNFPDRFSGHQFPNYSSELNVNALLLGDSALYLCASRGTETSNYGYTFGSGTRLTVV.

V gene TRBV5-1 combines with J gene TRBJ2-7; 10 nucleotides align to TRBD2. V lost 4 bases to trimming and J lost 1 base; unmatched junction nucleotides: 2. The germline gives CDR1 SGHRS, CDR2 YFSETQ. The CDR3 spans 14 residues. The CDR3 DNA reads TGCGCCAGCAGCATAGCGGGAGGATCCTACGAGCAGTACTTC. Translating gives CASSIAGGSYEQYF.

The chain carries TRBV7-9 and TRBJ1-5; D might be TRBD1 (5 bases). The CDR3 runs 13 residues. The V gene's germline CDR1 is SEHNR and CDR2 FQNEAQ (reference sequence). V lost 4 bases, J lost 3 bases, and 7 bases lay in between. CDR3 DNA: TGTGCCAGCAGCTCAGGGAACAATCAGCCCCAGCATTTT. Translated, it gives CASSSGNNQPQHF.

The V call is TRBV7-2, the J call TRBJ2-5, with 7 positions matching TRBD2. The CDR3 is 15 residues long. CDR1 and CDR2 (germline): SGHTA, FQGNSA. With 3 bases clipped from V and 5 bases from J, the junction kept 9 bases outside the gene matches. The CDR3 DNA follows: TGTGCCAGCAGCTTGGGTGGCGGGAGTAAGGAGACCCAGTACTTC. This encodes CASSLGGGSKETQYF.

CDR3 DNA sequence: TGCGCCAGCAGCTTGAGATGGAATGAAAAACTGTTTTTT. Translating it yields CASSLRWNEKLFF. The chain links TRBV5-1 to TRBJ1-4; D gene unclear. The V gene's germline CDR1 is SGHRS and CDR2 YFSETQ. This CDR3 comprises 13 residues. V dropped 1 base and J dropped 5 bases, with 6 bases sitting between them.